Presented here are 32 T cell receptor beta chains from one specimen sequenced in a study of blood T cell repertoires in COVID-19. The data were produced by immunoSEQ multiplex PCR, yet TCRdb's version contains in-frame clones alone and is incomplete. Here the sample spans more than 140,000 clones, around 84% being singletons. The sequencing sample was made of peripheral blood. The source is a woman aged 50 to 65 in a cohort sampled during active or convalescent COVID-19.

The rearrangement links TRBV9 to TRBJ1-2, with D unresolved. Germline V gene data show CDR1 as SGDLS and CDR2 as YYNGEE. The CDR3 consists of 12 residues. V dropped 3 bases and J dropped 10 bases, with 13 bases sitting between them. The CDR3 DNA reads TGTGCCAGCAGCGCCGGGTTTCGGGACTACACCTTC. It translates to CASSAGFRDYTF.

The chain uses TRBV7-9 and TRBJ2-2; weak D call: TRBD1 (6 bases). V gave up 4 bases and J gave up 0 bases, with 15 bases separating them. Germline V CDR1 and CDR2: SEHNR, FQNEAQ (reference sequence). This CDR3 spans 17 amino acids. The CDR3 bases are TGTGCCAGCAGCTCCATAATCGGACAGACGAACACCGGGGAGCTGTTTTTT. It codes for CASSSIIGQTNTGELFF.

The chain is built from TRBV11-2 and TRBJ2-2; perhaps TRBD2 as D (5 bases). The V and J ends lost 2 bases and 6 bases respectively, with 10 bases between them. Germline CDR1 and CDR2: SGHAT and FQNNGV. The CDR3 sequence is 14 residues long. CDR3 protein: CASSLYEGPGELFF. CDR3 sequence (DNA): TGTGCCAGCAGCTTATATGAGGGCCCCGGGGAGCTGTTTTTT.

This clone was picked up a small number of times. This sample also contains other DNA sequences that code for the same CDR3. V is TRBV7-3 and J is TRBJ1-1, with TRBD1 as a possible D gene (6 bases). Trimming cost V 4 bases and J 5 bases, with 8 bases left between them. The CDR3 has 12 residues. Germline V gene sequence: CDR1 SGHTA, CDR2 FQGTGA. The CDR3 coding sequence is TGTGCCAGCAGCTCGCAGGGGACTGAAGCTTTCTTT. Residues: CASSSQGTEAFF.

The chain is built from TRBV6-5 and TRBJ1-1; no firm D call. V was pared by 5 bases and J by 4 bases, with 8 bases between. The CDR3 length is 12 residues. Germline values: CDR1 MNHEY, CDR2 SVGAGI. The CDR3 nucleotides are TGTGCCAGCAGTAAGGGAGCCACTGAAGCTTTCTTT. It translates to CASSKGATEAFF.

The chain's CDR3 is CASSHQRGGQDTQYF. The DNA of the CDR3 is TGCGCCAGCAGCCACCAGCGGGGGGGCCAAGATACGCAGTATTTT. This sequence joins TRBV4-3 and TRBJ2-3, with 10 bases lining up with TRBD2. Looked up from germline, CDR1 is LGHNA and CDR2 is YSLEER. The CDR3 is 15 amino acids. V trimming: 3 bases; J trimming: 5 bases; junction bases outside the gene matches: 5.

The chain is built from TRBV19 and TRBJ1-5; no clear D. Germline loops: CDR1 LNHDA, CDR2 SQIVND (reference sequence). Trimming took off 6 bases at V and 9 bases at J, with 15 bases between the two ends. This CDR3 contains 13 residues. The CDR3 DNA reads TGTGCCAGTAGCCCCGGTGGTGGGAGGCCCCAGCATTTT. Translating gives CASSPGGGRPQHF. The complete variable domain, with remaining parts taken from reference TRBV19 and TRBJ1-5, reads DGGITQSPKYLFRKEGQNVTLSCEQNLNHDAMYWYRQDPGQGLRLIYYSQIVNDFQKGDIAEGYSVSREKKESFPLTVTSAQKNPTAFYLCASSPGGGRPQHFGDGTRLSIL.

This rearrangement joins TRBV30 to TRBJ2-2; no clear D. In germline, CDR1 is GTSNPN, CDR2 SVGIG (reference sequence). This CDR3 spans 13 amino acids. V lost 7 bases, J lost 5 bases, and 14 bases lay in between. CDR3 DNA sequence: TGTGCCTTTGGCTACAGCCGGACCGGGGAGCTGTTTTTT. It yields the protein CAFGYSRTGELFF.

The chain recombines TRBV30 with TRBJ1-1; TRBD1 matches at 9 bases. The CDR3 runs 17 residues. V dropped 1 base and J dropped 1; count of bases not matched to a gene: 10. The germline CDR1 and CDR2 sequences are GTSNPN and SVGIG (reference sequence). The CDR3 spells CAWSGNVDRGWNTEAFF. CDR3 sequence (DNA): TGTGCCTGGAGTGGGAATGTGGACAGGGGATGGAACACTGAAGCTTTCTTT.

This sequence joins TRBV10-3 and TRBJ2-2; 7 nucleotides match TRBD1. This CDR3 contains 14 residues. V shed 8 bases and J 8 bases; nucleotides not matched to a gene: 11. Per germline, CDR1 ENHRY and CDR2 SYGVKD. CDR3 DNA: TGTGCCATCGGGGACAGTGTGGTTAGGGGGGAGCTGTTTTTT. Amino acids: CAIGDSVVRGELFF.

This sequence joins TRBV29-1 and TRBJ1-6, with D hard to call. The CDR3 extends over 13 amino acids. Per the germline V gene, CDR1 is SQVTM and CDR2 is ANQGSEA. The CDR3 is CNVKGADGAPLHF. The CDR3 bases are TGCAACGTCAAGGGAGCGGACGGTGCACCCCTCCACTTT. Variable domain in full (rest from reference TRBV29-1 and TRBJ1-6): SAVISQKPSRDICQRGTSLTIQCQVDSQVTMMFWYRQQPGQSLTLIATANQGSEATYESGFVIDKFPISRPNLTFSTLTVSNMSPEDSSIYLCNVKGADGAPLHFGNGTRLTVT.

The chain couples TRBV10-1 to TRBJ2-2; 8 bases fit TRBD2. CDR3 length: 13 amino acids. The germline CDR1 and CDR2 sequences are WNHNN and SYGVQD (reference sequence). Losses at the gene ends were 8 bases for V and 4 bases for J; bases not matched to a gene: 3. Here the CDR3 reads CASSTSVTGELFF. The DNA of the CDR3 is TGCGCCAGCTCGACTAGCGTCACCGGGGAGCTGTTTTTT.

The rearrangement links TRBV4-1 to TRBJ1-2; D is perhaps TRBD1 (5 bases). CDR3 size: 14 residues. V was clipped by 0 bases and J by 4 bases, with 9 bases between them. Germline CDR1 reads MGHRA; CDR2 reads YSYEKL. As DNA, the CDR3 is TGCGCCAGCAGCCAAGACGTTGACAGCTATGGCTACACCTTC. This translates into CASSQDVDSYGYTF.

This clone was counted between two and nine times. The chain has TRBV6-2 or TRBV6-3 and TRBJ1-3; no definite D call. The germline CDR1 and CDR2 sequences are MNHEY and SVGEGT. CDR3 length: 16 residues. The germline V and J ends were trimmed by 0 bases and 2 bases, with 11 bases remaining between them. The CDR3 coding sequence is TGTGCCAGCAGTTACTCATTCGACAAGCCTGGAAACACCATATATTTT. Encoded protein: CASSYSFDKPGNTIYF.

Only one count was recorded for this clone. The V and J genes are TRBV2 and TRBJ1-3; D not certain. Germline V CDR1 and CDR2: SNHLY, FYNNEI. Trimming pared 1 base from V and 3 bases from J, leaving 10 bases between. This CDR3 has 15 residues. In DNA, the CDR3 is TGTGCCAGCAGTGAAGAGTTGGGGAGTGGAAACACCATATATTTT. This encodes CASSEELGSGNTIYF.

The rearrangement links TRBV3-1 (or the pseudogene TRBV3-2) to TRBJ1-4, with a weak D call TRBD1 (6 bases). Germline lookup yields CDR1 LGHDT and CDR2 YNNKEL (reference sequence). V shed 3 bases and J shed 6 bases, with 14 bases lying between them. The CDR3 is made up of 15 amino acids. The CDR3 region has the DNA TGTGCCAGCAGCCAGACTACAGGGAGAGATGAAAAACTGTTTTTT. It is translated as CASSQTTGRDEKLFF.

The chain combines TRBV11-2 with TRBJ2-3; TRBD2 matches at 11 bases. Germline loops: CDR1 SGHAT, CDR2 FQNNGV. Unmatched junction bases numbered 2, after V lost 3 bases and J lost 0 bases. The CDR3 is made up of 16 amino acids. CDR3 sequence: CASSFRLAGSTDTQYF. In DNA form, the CDR3 reads TGTGCCAGCAGCTTCAGACTAGCGGGGAGCACAGATACGCAGTATTTT.

This chain uses TRBV19 with TRBJ2-7, with D tentatively TRBD1 (5 bases). Trimming left V 2 bases short and J 0 bases short, with 8 bases between. Germline values: CDR1 LNHDA, CDR2 SQIVND (reference sequence). This CDR3 comprises 14 residues. The CDR3, as DNA: TGTGCCAGTAGTATATGGGGCAGCTCCTACGAGCAGTACTTC. Protein sequence: CASSIWGSSYEQYF.

Points on this clone: The DNA is omitted, as the CDR3 cannot be located on it reliably, and the CDR3 follows TCRdb's listing. This chain uses TRBV2 with TRBJ1-5; the table names TRBD1, a call not compared with the DNA. The germline CDR1 and CDR2 sequences are SNHLY and FYNNEI. The CDR3 has 15 residues if both end residues are counted. The CDR3 loop reads CASGDSFGAGQPQHF.

In its sample, this clone was seen a few times. This chain connects TRBV10-3 to TRBJ2-7; D ambiguous. From germline, CDR1 is ENHRY and CDR2 SYGVKD. V was trimmed by 6 bases and J by 4 bases, leaving 13 bases between them. The CDR3 has 13 amino acids. CDR3 in amino acids: CAIRAEITYEQYF. The CDR3 nucleotides are TGTGCCATCAGGGCGGAGATCACTTACGAGCAGTACTTC.

The V gene is TRBV6-1, the J gene TRBJ1-3; 10 bases fit TRBD1. Germline lookup yields CDR1 MNHNS and CDR2 SASEGT. The CDR3 consists of 15 residues. Trimming removed 5 bases from V and 2 bases from J; junction bases left unmatched: 3. The CDR3 DNA reads as TGTGCCAGCAGTTTAGGACAGGGGGCTGGAAACACCATATATTTT. This sequence encodes CASSLGQGAGNTIYF.

The V call is TRBV2, the J call TRBJ2-5; D not certain. The CDR3 runs 13 residues. Germline loops: CDR1 SNHLY, CDR2 FYNNEI. Trimming left V 4 bases short and J 1 base short, with 7 bases between. The CDR3 sequence is CASSGRSQETQYF. The CDR3 bases are TGTGCCAGCAGTGGTCGCAGCCAAGAGACCCAGTACTTC. The full variable domain, its missing parts supplied by reference TRBV2 and TRBJ2-5, is EPEVTQTPSHQVTQMGQEVILRCVPISNHLYFYWYRQILGQKVEFLVSFYNNEISEKSEIFDDQFSVERPDGSNFTLKIRSTKLEDSAMYFCASSGRSQETQYFGPGTRLLVL.

This chain joins TRBV3-1 (or the pseudogene TRBV3-2) and TRBJ1-2; a possible D gene is TRBD1 (6 bases). V dropped 4 bases and J dropped 8 bases, with 17 bases sitting between them. CDR1 is LGHDT, CDR2 YNNKEL, per germline (reference sequence). The CDR3 totals 14 residues. CDR3 nucleotide sequence: TGTGCCAGCAGCCCAACGCAGGGGATCGGCGGCTACACCTTC. As protein: CASSPTQGIGGYTF.

The gene calls are TRBV21-1 and TRBJ2-5; no check of the table's D call, TRBD2, against the DNA was made. TRBV21-1 is recorded as a pseudogene. CDR3 size: 16 residues. DNA for the CDR3: TGTGCCAGCACTAAGACTAGCGGGGGGGCCTTTGAGACCCAGTACTTC. This translates into CASTKTSGGAFETQYF.

The chain combines TRBV7-9 with TRBJ1-1; 8 nucleotides line up with TRBD1. The germline CDR1 and CDR2 sequences are SEHNR and FQNEAQ (reference sequence). The CDR3 is 16 amino acids. The ends lost 5 bases at V and 7 bases at J; junction bases unmatched: 15. The CDR3 here is CASSPPGGERRSEAFF. The CDR3 DNA follows: TGTGCCAGCAGCCCCCCAGGGGGCGAGAGGAGGAGTGAAGCTTTCTTT.

This chain uses TRBV5-1 with TRBJ1-5; 7 bases match TRBD1. The V gene end was trimmed by 4 bases and the J gene end by 0 bases; junction bases not matched to a gene: 4. The CDR3 covers 15 residues. Looked up from germline, CDR1 is SGHRS and CDR2 is YFSETQ. CDR3: CASSPGQSSNQPQHF. In nucleotides, the CDR3 is TGCGCCAGCAGCCCGGGACAGAGTAGCAATCAGCCCCAGCATTTT.

The gene calls are TRBV30 and TRBJ2-7; D perhaps matches TRBD2 (5 bases). Deletions cut 0 bases from V and 2 bases from J, with 11 bases between. Germline CDR1 is GTSNPN and CDR2 is SVGIG (reference sequence). The CDR3 has 14 amino acids. CDR3: CAWSVEGPPYEQYF. The CDR3 nucleotides are TGTGCCTGGAGTGTAGAGGGCCCACCCTACGAGCAGTACTTC.

This clone appeared a single time. V gene TRBV4-1 combines with J gene TRBJ2-3, with 8 nucleotides matching TRBD1. Per the germline V gene, CDR1 is MGHRA and CDR2 is YSYEKL. J was trimmed by 14 bases and V by 0 bases; bases with no gene match: 10. This CDR3 has 14 residues. In DNA, the CDR3 is TGCGCCAGCAGCCAAGATGCGCGGAGACAGGGGATGTATTTT. Amino acid sequence: CASSQDARRQGMYF.

The chain joins TRBV27 to TRBJ1-1; D not certain. Germline V lookup: CDR1 MNHEY, CDR2 SMNVEV (reference sequence). This CDR3 is built from 13 residues. V lost 2 bases and J 5 bases, leaving 9 bases between the germline ends. This CDR3 is CASSLERRTEAFF. The CDR3 DNA reads as TGTGCCAGCAGTTTAGAACGGCGGACTGAAGCTTTCTTT.

The chain combines TRBV6-6 with TRBJ1-1, with 8 bases lining up with TRBD1. There are 12 residues in the CDR3. The germline gives CDR1 MNHNY, CDR2 SVGAGI (reference sequence). V dropped 5 bases and J dropped 8; count of bases not matched to a gene: 4. The CDR3 reads CASSTYRGEAFF. The CDR3 DNA sequence: TGTGCCAGCAGTACATACAGGGGGGAAGCTTTCTTT.

The CDR3 here is CASSLEGARHTDTQYF. In DNA form, the CDR3 reads TGTGCCAGCAGCTTGGAGGGGGCGCGGCACACAGATACGCAGTATTTT. The gene calls are TRBV5-4 and TRBJ2-3, with 7 bases identical to TRBD1. CDR1 is SGHNT, CDR2 YYREEE, per germline (reference sequence). This CDR3 has 16 amino acids. V trimming: 0 bases; J trimming: 2 bases; junction bases outside the gene matches: 6.

This clone has just one count. The rearrangement links TRBV9 to TRBJ1-5; D perhaps matches TRBD1 (6 bases). The CDR3 covers 14 residues. Germline V gives CDR1 SGDLS, CDR2 YYNGEE. V lost 3 bases to trimming and J lost 7 bases, with 14 bases between them. CDR3 sequence reads: CASSGGRPGQPQHF. The CDR3 DNA is TGTGCCAGCAGCGGGGGGCGCCCCGGGCAGCCCCAGCATTTT.